This T cell receptor (beta chain) was profiled in a study of blood T cells in healthy people across ages. In the study overall: The capture of about one barcoded beta molecule per two T cells was achieved by template switching.

The CDR3 extends over 13 amino acids. The V and J ends lost 5 bases and 7 bases respectively, with 11 bases between them. The germline CDR1 and CDR2 sequences are KGHDR and SFDVKD. This clonotype was recorded many times. The antigen is undetermined. The use of a sample-barcoded 5' primer and a J-beta primer mix characterized a second PCR of 7 to 11 cycles. Tags on each cDNA molecule came from a template-switch adaptor with 12 random nucleotides. TCRdb reprocessed the 5' RACE reads with MiXCR, giving one entry per CDR3 protein. The sample holds about 780,000 distinct CDR3 sequences, about 47% seen once. Broader study findings: In older individuals, TCR beta diversity per million T cells was lower, falling roughly linearly with age. Calculation of diversity from one million T cells yielded estimates considered to be underestimates.

The material sequenced was blood. This chain joins TRBV24-1 and TRBJ2-1; D unresolved. This TCR derives from an elderly man in good health. The CDR3 sequence: CATSVPAGNEQFF. The CDR3 nucleotides are TGTGCCACCAGTGTTCCGGCTGGGAATGAGCAGTTCTTC.